Sequencing of this T cell receptor beta chain was carried out in a study of molecular identifiers for immune sequencing clone quantification. TCRdb passed the PCR reads through MiXCR, listing each CDR3 protein once. The sample has approximately 630,000 distinct CDR3 sequences; about 25% are singletons. This clonotype has ten or more counts. Germline lookup yields CDR1 MGHRA and CDR2 YSYEKL. The CDR3 length is 15 residues. V shed 0 bases and J shed 0 bases, with 7 bases lying between them. The chain uses TRBV4-1 and TRBJ2-3; D is unclear. This clonotype was obtained from a human donor in good health. Some libraries in this study had Jurkat cell RNA spiked in. Material: naive CD8+ T cells from blood, with Jurkat cell RNA spiked in. Subset defined: FACS-sorted CD8+CD4-CCR7+CD45RA+ naive T cells. The CDR3 coding sequence is TGCGCCAGCAGCCAAGATTTGGGTAGCACAGATACGCAGTATTTT. It yields the protein CASSQDLGSTDTQYF.